This T cell receptor beta chain originates from a study of CD8 T cells in ankylosing spondylitis. TCRdb re-derived calls from the 5' RACE reads in MiXCR, one entry per CDR3 protein. The table records hundreds of thousands of distinct CDR3 sequences, roughly 24% of them present only once. In this sample, this clonotype turned up many times. This clonotype originated in a male donor with ankylosing spondylitis or in good health (not recorded which). Sequenced sample: blood, either unsorted or a sorted T cell fraction (not recorded which).

CDR3 region: CASSVDREQFF. The CDR3 bases are TGCGCCAGCAGTGTGGACCGCGAGCAGTTCTTC. The chain joins TRBV10-2 to TRBJ2-1; no definite D call. In germline, CDR1 is WSHSY, CDR2 SAAADI. The CDR3 is 11 residues long. Between the trimmed V and J ends, which lost 4 bases and 10 bases, there was a span of 8 bases.